Listed below are T cell receptor beta chains from one sample, sequenced in a study of blood T cell repertoires in COVID-19. TCRdb keeps only in-frame clones here, not all; method: immunoSEQ multiplex PCR. The repertoire has about 330,000 clones, approximately 88% of them found once; the top ten carry roughly 4%. Material for sequencing was peripheral blood. The origin of the receptors is a woman in her fifties or sixties with active or convalescent COVID-19. Each CDR3 is given without its conserved first and last residue. Clone size is shown for a subset of rows, as once, few, many or a class of expanded clone.

J gene,clone size,V gene,CDR3 protein
TRBJ1-2,-,TRBV3-1/TRBV3-2,ASSQGIGSGTGGYGYT
TRBJ1-1,-,TRBV5-1,ASSSGTGTNTEAF
TRBJ1-3,-,TRBV6-2/TRBV6-3,ASSSKLHGTGAGNTIY
TRBJ2-3,-,TRBV5-4,ASSLELALREDTQY
TRBJ1-3,-,TRBV7-2,ASSSASGAGNTIY
TRBJ1-1,-,TRBV6-5,ASRVTGSSTEAF
TRBJ1-5,-,TRBV30,AYAVGQGGNQPQH
TRBJ2-2,once,TRBV5-1,ASSLASGAATGELF
TRBJ1-1,-,TRBV23-1,ASSQLRDRGQTMSRQGFDTEAF
TRBJ2-2,-,TRBV24-1,ATSDPSGRGVSGELF
TRBJ1-1,-,TRBV29-1,SVVGGAGVSEAF
TRBJ2-7,-,TRBV27,ASSLGARYEQY
TRBJ2-1,-,TRBV6-5,ASTFTEASEQF
TRBJ2-1,-,TRBV5-1,ASSKGDSGPYNEQF
TRBJ2-1,once,TRBV7-3,ASSTGTSGINEQF
TRBJ1-2,-,TRBV7-9,ASSYLETEIWGYT
TRBJ1-6,-,TRBV5-5,ASSKDRVANNSPLH
TRBJ2-5,once,TRBV11-2,ASSSVRDQY
TRBJ2-4,-,TRBV27,ASSYLSGGSIQY
TRBJ2-5,once,TRBV29-1,SVDGRGETQY
TRBJ1-2,-,TRBV21-1,ASSNGGESNYGYT
TRBJ1-1,-,TRBV6-9,ASSYPPGAEAF
TRBJ2-7,-,TRBV21-1,ARDCSSYEQY
TRBJ2-7,few,TRBV19,ASSSATSGYYEQY
TRBJ2-5,-,TRBV2,AVTLGGGETQY
TRBJ1-2,-,TRBV4-3,ASSQETGQLGFYGYT
TRBJ2-1,-,TRBV7-2,ASSLSTGTSGSNEQF
TRBJ2-7,-,TRBV28,ASNQREATYEQY
TRBJ2-3,-,TRBV9,ASSVAGRWDTDTQY
TRBJ2-1,-,TRBV3-1/TRBV3-2,ASSQELVGLAGNEQF
TRBJ1-1,-,TRBV5-1,ASSPRQGALRGEAF
TRBJ2-7,-,TRBV10-3,AIRETDRNSYEQY
TRBJ1-5,-,TRBV7-2,ASSQMTGRSQPQH
TRBJ1-5,-,TRBV3-1/TRBV3-2,ASSQDYSKGQPQH
TRBJ1-5,-,TRBV7-2,ASSLALGQRNQPQH
TRBJ1-5,-,TRBV4-2,ASSQETAGQPQH
TRBJ2-1,-,TRBV6-6,ASSYSRASGTNEQF
TRBJ1-5,-,TRBV2,ASSVVRTNQPQH
TRBJ2-3,-,TRBV10-3,ATGSGGAVETDTQY
TRBJ2-7,-,TRBV7-7,ASSPDLRGWQY